These T cell receptor beta chains were read from a single sample in a study of CD8 T cells in ankylosing spondylitis. TCRdb used MiXCR to reprocess the 5' RACE reads, holding one entry per CDR3 protein. The sample includes 250,000 or so distinct CDR3 sequences, under 30% of them seen just once. Material: blood, either unsorted or a sorted T cell fraction (not recorded which). The receptors come from a male donor with ankylosing spondylitis or in good health (not recorded which). Each CDR3 is given with its conserved first and last residue. A D gene is named only where the DNA matches it firmly. A row's size may be missing; if present it is once, few, many or a size class.

V gene: TRBV28; J gene: TRBJ1-2; D gene: NA; clone size: many; CDR3 protein: CASSPPVHGYTF; CDR3 DNA: TGTGCCAGCAGCCCCCCCGTCCATGGCTACACCTTC
V gene: TRBV30; J gene: TRBJ2-7; D gene: NA; clone size: few; CDR3 protein: CAWSLEAGPYEQYF; CDR3 DNA: TGTGCCTGGAGCCTGGAGGCCGGACCCTACGAGCAGTACTTC
V gene: TRBV29-1; J gene: TRBJ2-7; D gene: TRBD1; clone size: many; CDR3 protein: CSVAGQGDEQYF; CDR3 DNA: TGCAGCGTTGCAGGACAGGGTGACGAGCAGTACTTC
V gene: TRBV12-3/TRBV12-4; J gene: TRBJ2-1; D gene: NA; clone size: NA; CDR3 protein: CASSRSDFYNEQFF; CDR3 DNA: TGTGCCAGCAGCCGAAGCGATTTCTACAATGAGCAGTTCTTC
V gene: TRBV20-1; J gene: TRBJ1-1; D gene: NA; clone size: many; CDR3 protein: CSAPHLGGTEAFF; CDR3 DNA: TGCAGTGCTCCCCACCTTGGGGGCACTGAAGCTTTCTTT
V gene: TRBV25-1; J gene: TRBJ2-3; D gene: NA; clone size: NA; CDR3 protein: CASKTTTTSTDTQYF; CDR3 DNA: TGTGCCAGCAAGACGACAACGACAAGCACAGATACGCAGTATTTT
V gene: TRBV20-1; J gene: TRBJ1-1; D gene: NA; clone size: many; CDR3 protein: CSARLGGMNTEAFF; CDR3 DNA: TGCAGTGCTAGACTGGGGGGAATGAACACTGAAGCTTTCTTT
V gene: TRBV29-1; J gene: TRBJ2-5; D gene: NA; clone size: many; CDR3 protein: CSVPSAQTETQYF; CDR3 DNA: TGCAGCGTGCCCTCGGCCCAGACCGAGACCCAGTACTTC
V gene: TRBV6-5; J gene: TRBJ2-1; D gene: TRBD1; clone size: NA; CDR3 protein: CASSWTPGGSYNEQFF; CDR3 DNA: TGTGCCAGCAGTTGGACCCCAGGGGGCTCCTACAATGAGCAGTTCTTC
V gene: TRBV9; J gene: TRBJ2-2; D gene: NA; clone size: many; CDR3 protein: CASSLRISGELFF; CDR3 DNA: TGTGCCAGCAGCCTCCGAATTTCCGGGGAGCTGTTTTTT
V gene: TRBV6-5; J gene: TRBJ2-5; D gene: NA; clone size: few; CDR3 protein: CASSYDGGAGETQYF; CDR3 DNA: TGTGCCAGCAGTTACGATGGGGGGGCCGGAGAGACCCAGTACTTC
V gene: TRBV29-1; J gene: TRBJ1-5; D gene: NA; clone size: many; CDR3 protein: CSVDSGVGQPQHF; CDR3 DNA: TGCAGCGTTGACTCAGGGGTCGGACAGCCCCAGCATTTT
V gene: TRBV29-1; J gene: TRBJ1-1; D gene: TRBD1; clone size: few; CDR3 protein: CSTGQGGTEAFF; CDR3 DNA: TGCAGCACAGGACAGGGAGGCACTGAAGCTTTCTTT
V gene: TRBV7-9; J gene: TRBJ2-3; D gene: TRBD1; clone size: NA; CDR3 protein: CASSLAFGTGYTDTQYF; CDR3 DNA: TGTGCCAGCAGCTTAGCATTCGGGACAGGATACACAGATACGCAGTATTTT
V gene: TRBV12-3/TRBV12-4; J gene: TRBJ2-1; D gene: NA; clone size: many; CDR3 protein: CASRATDNEQFF; CDR3 DNA: TGTGCCAGCAGAGCAACAGACAATGAGCAGTTCTTC
V gene: TRBV4-2; J gene: TRBJ2-3; D gene: NA; clone size: many; CDR3 protein: CASSPDQPTDTQYF; CDR3 DNA: TGTGCCAGCAGCCCGGACCAACCCACAGATACGCAGTATTTT
V gene: TRBV7-9; J gene: TRBJ2-7; D gene: NA; clone size: NA; CDR3 protein: CASSLGGRYYEQYF; CDR3 DNA: TGTGCCAGCAGCTTAGGGGGGAGGTACTACGAGCAGTACTTC
V gene: TRBV29-1; J gene: TRBJ1-1; D gene: NA; clone size: many; CDR3 protein: CSVEGRMNTEAFF; CDR3 DNA: TGCAGCGTTGAGGGACGGATGAACACTGAAGCTTTCTTT
V gene: TRBV29-1; J gene: TRBJ2-5; D gene: NA; clone size: NA; CDR3 protein: CSVGDRPYQETQYF; CDR3 DNA: TGCAGCGTAGGGGACCGACCGTACCAAGAGACCCAGTACTTC
V gene: TRBV29-1; J gene: TRBJ2-1; D gene: NA; clone size: few; CDR3 protein: CSVARGGHNEQFF; CDR3 DNA: TGCAGCGTTGCGAGGGGGGGCCACAATGAGCAGTTCTTC